The rows below give T cell receptor beta chains drawn from one sample of a study of blood T cell repertoires in COVID-19. Sequencing was performed with immunoSEQ multiplex PCR; in TCRdb, only in-frame clones are kept and a portion is missing. Seen here are under 150,000 clones, about 88% observed once, and the top ten hold approximately 2.4%. Sequenced: PBMCs or T cells enriched from blood (not recorded which). The receptor source for this set is a man in his forties or fifties with acute COVID-19. CDR3s leave out the opening cysteine and the closing phenylalanine or tryptophan. Only part of the rows carry a size: once, few, many, or a class if the clone is expanded.

abundance: few
j_gene: TRBJ2-2
v_gene: TRBV5-1
CDR3aa: ASSLDLTGELF

abundance: .
j_gene: TRBJ2-1
v_gene: TRBV15
CDR3aa: ATSRARQVNEQF

abundance: .
j_gene: TRBJ2-1
v_gene: TRBV4-1
CDR3aa: ASSQDPGEQF

abundance: .
j_gene: TRBJ2-5
v_gene: TRBV27
CDR3aa: ARSETQY

abundance: .
j_gene: TRBJ1-5
v_gene: TRBV18
CDR3aa: ASSPRQGHNQPQH

abundance: .
j_gene: TRBJ2-2
v_gene: TRBV5-1
CDR3aa: ASSSRLAGPTGELF

abundance: .
j_gene: TRBJ2-3
v_gene: TRBV7-3
CDR3aa: ASSTSGFTDTQY

abundance: .
j_gene: TRBJ2-1
v_gene: TRBV29-1
CDR3aa: SVRSGAYNEQF

abundance: few
j_gene: TRBJ2-7
v_gene: TRBV29-1
CDR3aa: SVARNYEQY

abundance: .
j_gene: TRBJ2-7
v_gene: TRBV19
CDR3aa: ASNSGSTYEQY

abundance: .
j_gene: TRBJ2-7
v_gene: TRBV18
CDR3aa: ASSPGGQGYEQY

abundance: .
j_gene: TRBJ1-2
v_gene: TRBV7-2
CDR3aa: ASTDRGGYT

abundance: .
j_gene: TRBJ2-4
v_gene: TRBV27
CDR3aa: ASKLAGGVNIQY

abundance: few
j_gene: TRBJ1-1
v_gene: TRBV19
CDR3aa: ASSITGQINTEAF

abundance: .
j_gene: TRBJ1-2
v_gene: TRBV24-1
CDR3aa: ATSERQGFNYGYT

abundance: .
j_gene: TRBJ1-1
v_gene: TRBV19
CDR3aa: ASSIGQGLNTEAF

abundance: .
j_gene: TRBJ1-3
v_gene: TRBV10-2
CDR3aa: ASSEDRSSGNTIY

abundance: .
j_gene: TRBJ1-4
v_gene: TRBV7-9
CDR3aa: ASSLRQLNEKLF

abundance: .
j_gene: TRBJ1-2
v_gene: TRBV30
CDR3aa: AWNRDYGYT

abundance: .
j_gene: TRBJ2-1
v_gene: TRBV7-9
CDR3aa: ASSLKRGLINEQF

abundance: .
j_gene: TRBJ1-1
v_gene: TRBV19
CDR3aa: ATEGAENTEAF

abundance: few
j_gene: TRBJ2-5
v_gene: TRBV5-1
CDR3aa: ASSSTGLAGVGQETQY

abundance: .
j_gene: TRBJ2-7
v_gene: TRBV3-1/TRBV3-2
CDR3aa: ASSRSRSGLDTSYEQY

abundance: .
j_gene: TRBJ1-6
v_gene: TRBV19
CDR3aa: ASDRRVGNSPLH

abundance: .
j_gene: TRBJ2-7
v_gene: TRBV7-9
CDR3aa: ASSLEERGHEQY

abundance: .
j_gene: TRBJ1-2
v_gene: TRBV11-2
CDR3aa: ASSFQGRDYGYT

abundance: once
j_gene: TRBJ2-7
v_gene: TRBV7-2
CDR3aa: ASSLRQGWYEQY

abundance: .
j_gene: TRBJ1-3
v_gene: TRBV12-3/TRBV12-4
CDR3aa: ASSRTVGNTIY

abundance: .
j_gene: TRBJ2-7
v_gene: TRBV11-2
CDR3aa: ASSLSVGVIYEQY

abundance: .
j_gene: TRBJ1-2
v_gene: TRBV3-1/TRBV3-2
CDR3aa: ASSHFDRDYGYT

abundance: once
j_gene: TRBJ2-5
v_gene: TRBV14
CDR3aa: ASSQKGGSEETQY

abundance: .
j_gene: TRBJ1-5
v_gene: TRBV5-6
CDR3aa: ASSRDSLWEPQH

abundance: few
j_gene: TRBJ1-1
v_gene: TRBV2
CDR3aa: ASSVMNTEAF

abundance: .
j_gene: TRBJ2-2
v_gene: TRBV21-1
CDR3aa: ASSKSAGTSGGEVTGELF

abundance: .
j_gene: TRBJ2-1
v_gene: TRBV11-2
CDR3aa: ASSIQGTEQF

abundance: .
j_gene: TRBJ1-1
v_gene: TRBV7-9
CDR3aa: ASSLGSRGRAF

abundance: .
j_gene: TRBJ1-5
v_gene: TRBV3-1/TRBV3-2
CDR3aa: ASSGQGGYQPQH

abundance: .
j_gene: TRBJ2-1
v_gene: TRBV3-1/TRBV3-2
CDR3aa: ASSQDSGARHNEQF

abundance: .
j_gene: TRBJ1-3
v_gene: TRBV14
CDR3aa: ASISWDREYSGNTIY

abundance: .
j_gene: TRBJ2-7
v_gene: TRBV11-3
CDR3aa: ASSLETAREQY

abundance: few
j_gene: TRBJ1-2
v_gene: TRBV30
CDR3aa: AWMEGNYGYT

abundance: .
j_gene: TRBJ1-2
v_gene: TRBV6-5
CDR3aa: ASSYLNRTPYGYT

abundance: few
j_gene: TRBJ1-2
v_gene: TRBV5-1
CDR3aa: ASSWSLQSNYGYT

abundance: .
j_gene: TRBJ1-4
v_gene: TRBV28
CDR3aa: ASSPQGGAWEKLF

abundance: .
j_gene: TRBJ2-1
v_gene: TRBV5-1
CDR3aa: ALGGSLWNNEQF

abundance: .
j_gene: TRBJ1-1
v_gene: TRBV3-1/TRBV3-2
CDR3aa: ASSQGQGAVNTEAF

abundance: .
j_gene: TRBJ2-7
v_gene: TRBV5-6
CDR3aa: ASSRDRGREQY

abundance: .
j_gene: TRBJ2-7
v_gene: TRBV7-8
CDR3aa: ASSPRGSSYEQY

abundance: .
j_gene: TRBJ2-7
v_gene: TRBV19
CDR3aa: ASSLGSGNPPYEQY

abundance: .
j_gene: TRBJ2-1
v_gene: TRBV6-5
CDR3aa: ASSYTLAGDNEQF

abundance: .
j_gene: TRBJ2-1
v_gene: TRBV7-6
CDR3aa: ASSQFGQGRSEQF

abundance: .
j_gene: TRBJ2-1
v_gene: TRBV28
CDR3aa: ASSRPGLAGGGAYNEQF

abundance: .
j_gene: TRBJ2-3
v_gene: TRBV18
CDR3aa: ASSPPGGVTDTQY

abundance: .
j_gene: TRBJ1-2
v_gene: TRBV3-1/TRBV3-2
CDR3aa: ASSQEGRGWRGYT

abundance: .
j_gene: TRBJ2-3
v_gene: TRBV6-5
CDR3aa: ASSYFGGSLDTQY

abundance: .
j_gene: TRBJ2-1
v_gene: TRBV6-5
CDR3aa: ATLNSGAYNEQF

abundance: .
j_gene: TRBJ2-7
v_gene: TRBV10-2
CDR3aa: ASSRQAPAYEQY